The 17 T cell receptor beta chains below were found in one sample sequenced in a study of blood T cell repertoires in COVID-19. Some clones are missing from TCRdb's copy, which holds only in-frame ones; the method was immunoSEQ multiplex PCR. The repertoire holds a few hundred thousand clones, with around four fifths as singletons. Source material: peripheral blood. Every receptor here comes from a man in his sixties who had recovered from COVID-19.

V and J are TRBV5-1 and TRBJ2-3, with 9 bases fitting TRBD2. The V segment lost 4 bases and the J segment 0 bases; nucleotides outside the gene matches: 6. There are 16 residues in the CDR3. Germline CDR1 reads SGHRS; CDR2 reads YFSETQ. Here the CDR3 DNA reads TGCGCCAGCAGCATCGGACTAGCGAGAAGCACAGATACGCAGTATTTT. Residues: CASSIGLARSTDTQYF.

V and J are TRBV14 and TRBJ1-1; D call uncertain. CDR1 is SGHDN and CDR2 is FVKESK in the germline V gene. The V end lost 4 bases, the J end lost 1 base, and 10 bases lay between the germline ends. The CDR3 is 14 amino acids. The CDR3 nucleotides are TGTGCCAGCAGCCGCCTGGAGGGGAACACTGAAGCTTTCTTT. Its protein product is CASSRLEGNTEAFF.

This chain joins TRBV19 and TRBJ2-2; 7 bases are a match to TRBD1. Looked up from germline, CDR1 is LNHDA and CDR2 is SQIVND (reference sequence). The J segment lost 4 bases and the V segment lost 4 bases, leaving 3 bases of the junction unmatched. This CDR3 is built from 14 residues. The CDR3 bases are TGTGCCAGTAGTACGGGACAGTTCACCGGGGAGCTGTTTTTT. It encodes CASSTGQFTGELFF.

The chain has TRBV5-1 and TRBJ2-1; D possibly corresponds to TRBD1 (5 bases). The CDR3 contains 14 residues. Germline assignment: CDR1 SGHRS and CDR2 YFSETQ. V was cut by 7 bases and J by 0 bases, with 11 bases left in between. CDR3 in DNA: TGCGCCAGCCGTGGGGCGGCCTCCTACAATGAGCAGTTCTTC. Encoded protein: CASRGAASYNEQFF.

A single count supports this clone. The rearrangement links TRBV2 to TRBJ2-7, with D possibly TRBD2 on 5 matching bases. The germline V and J ends were trimmed by 8 bases and 3 bases, with 11 bases remaining between them. The CDR3 runs to 12 residues. CDR1 is SNHLY, CDR2 FYNNEI, per germline. CDR3 protein: CASGERLYEQYF. The CDR3 DNA reads as TGTGCCAGCGGGGAGCGGCTCTACGAGCAGTACTTC.

V gene TRBV5-1 combines with J gene TRBJ1-1; the D is unclear. Germline CDR1 reads SGHRS; CDR2 reads YFSETQ. The CDR3 is 14 amino acids. V shed 0 bases and J shed 6 bases, with 12 bases lying between them. CDR3 in amino acids: CASSLGPDKAEAFF. The CDR3 DNA sequence: TGCGCCAGCAGCTTGGGACCCGACAAGGCTGAAGCTTTCTTT.

This chain connects TRBV28 to TRBJ1-2; TRBD1 is a possible D gene (6 bases). The germline V and J ends were trimmed by 9 bases and 2 bases, with 10 bases remaining between them. This CDR3 region has 12 residues. CDR1 is MDHEN, CDR2 SYDVKM, per germline. CDR3: CASKTGNYGYTF. DNA of the CDR3: TGTGCCAGTAAAACAGGGAACTATGGCTACACCTTC.

V is TRBV7-9 and J is TRBJ2-3; 10 bases align to TRBD2. The CDR3 sequence is 15 residues long. Germline assignment: CDR1 SEHNR and CDR2 FQNEAQ (reference sequence). J lost 0 bases, V lost 6 bases, and 3 bases had no gene match. In nucleotides, the CDR3 is TGTGCCAGCAGACTAGCGGGACCTAGCACAGATACGCAGTATTTT. This translates into CASRLAGPSTDTQYF. The variable domain in full, with the rest retrieved from reference TRBV7-9 and TRBJ2-3, is DTGVSQNPRHKITKRGQNVTFRCDPISEHNRLYWYRQTLGQGPEFLTYFQNEAQLEKSRLLSDRFSAERPKGSFSTLEIQRTEQGDSAMYLCASRLAGPSTDTQYFGPGTRLTVL.

The chain links TRBV5-4 to TRBJ2-1; TRBD2 agrees at 8 bases. The CDR3 has 15 amino acids. The germline V gene has CDR1 SGHNT and CDR2 YYREEE (reference sequence). V lost 0 bases and J lost 8; bases outside the gene matches: 7. The CDR3, as DNA: TGTGCCAGCAGCTTGGGACCGGGAGGGCCCTATGAGCAGTTCTTC. Translating gives CASSLGPGGPYEQFF.

The V call is TRBV25-1, the J call TRBJ1-1; no definite D call. Germline values: CDR1 MGHDK, CDR2 SYGVNS. The CDR3 sequence is 14 residues long. Deletions cut 5 bases from V and 1 base from J, with 11 bases between. In nucleotides, the CDR3 is TGTGCCAGCAGTAGAAAGGCAGGGAACACTGAAGCTTTCTTT. Protein sequence: CASSRKAGNTEAFF.

V gene TRBV28 combines with J gene TRBJ2-2; weak D call: TRBD2 (6 bases). CDR1 is MDHEN, CDR2 SYDVKM, per germline. Trimming pared 3 bases from V and 2 bases from J, leaving 10 bases between. The CDR3 runs to 15 residues. The CDR3 DNA is TGTGCCAGCAGTTTCGCCGGGGGTAACACCGGGGAGCTGTTTTTT. Its protein product is CASSFAGGNTGELFF.

CDR3 region: CASSFLGAGYTF. In nucleotides, the CDR3 is TGTGCCAGCAGTTTTTTAGGGGCCGGCTACACCTTC. V usage is TRBV28 and J usage is TRBJ1-2; a possible D gene is TRBD1 (5 bases). Germline CDR1 reads MDHEN; CDR2 reads SYDVKM. The CDR3 has 12 amino acids. V shed 3 bases and J shed 8 bases, with 10 bases lying between them.

The rearrangement links TRBV5-6 to TRBJ2-1; D is undetermined. The CDR3 is made up of 15 amino acids. The V end lost 2 bases, the J end lost 0 bases, and 9 bases lay between the germline ends. Germline CDR1 and CDR2: SGHDT and YYEEEE. CDR3 residues: CASSLEFSSYNEQFF. CDR3 DNA: TGTGCCAGCAGCTTAGAGTTTAGCTCCTACAATGAGCAGTTCTTC.

This chain joins TRBV11-2 and TRBJ1-1; D possibly corresponds to TRBD1 (6 bases). Germline CDR1 reads SGHAT; CDR2 reads FQNNGV. V gave up 0 bases and J gave up 10 bases, with 15 bases separating them. This CDR3 region has 14 residues. CDR3 DNA sequence: TGTGCCAGCAGCTTAGATGCAGGGGCGGGCGGAGCTTTCTTT. Its protein is CASSLDAGAGGAFF.

This clone showed up just a few times. The V call is TRBV2, the J call TRBJ1-5; possibly TRBD1 for D (5 bases). Germline V gene sequence: CDR1 SNHLY, CDR2 FYNNEI. V was clipped by 6 bases and J by 4 bases, with 7 bases between them. This CDR3 region has 12 residues. CDR3: CASRPGNQPQHF. The CDR3 DNA is TGTGCCAGCAGGCCAGGGAATCAGCCCCAGCATTTT.

This clone appeared a single time. The V call is TRBV15, the J call TRBJ2-7; maybe TRBD2 (6 bases). The germline gives CDR1 LNHNV, CDR2 YYDKDF (reference sequence). V was shortened by 8 bases and J by 5 bases, with 19 bases between the two germline ends. The CDR3 is made up of 14 amino acids. CDR3 protein: CATSEFSGLNEQYF. CDR3 in DNA: TGTGCCACCTCCGAATTCAGCGGGCTCAACGAGCAGTACTTC.

The chain joins TRBV3-1 (or the pseudogene TRBV3-2) to TRBJ1-6, with D uncertain. CDR1 is LGHDT and CDR2 is YNNKEL in the germline V gene (reference sequence). The CDR3 spans 14 residues. V was shortened by 3 bases and J by 14 bases, with 17 bases between the two germline ends. This CDR3 is CASSQEGRRVSLHF. CDR3 coding DNA: TGTGCCAGCAGCCAGGAGGGCCGGCGTGTGTCCCTCCACTTT.